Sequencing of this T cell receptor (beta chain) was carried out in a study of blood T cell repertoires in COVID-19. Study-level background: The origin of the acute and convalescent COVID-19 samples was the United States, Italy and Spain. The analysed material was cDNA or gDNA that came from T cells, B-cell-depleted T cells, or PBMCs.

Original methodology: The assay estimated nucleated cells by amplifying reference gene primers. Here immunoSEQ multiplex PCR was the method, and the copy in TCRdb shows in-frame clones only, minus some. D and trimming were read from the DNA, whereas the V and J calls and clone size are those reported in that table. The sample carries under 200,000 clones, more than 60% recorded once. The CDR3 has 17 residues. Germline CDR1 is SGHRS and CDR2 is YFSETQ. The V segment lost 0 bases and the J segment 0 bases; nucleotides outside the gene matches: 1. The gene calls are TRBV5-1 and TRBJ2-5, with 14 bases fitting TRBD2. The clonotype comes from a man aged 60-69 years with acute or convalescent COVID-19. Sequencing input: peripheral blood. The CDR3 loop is CASSLGTSGGYQETQYF. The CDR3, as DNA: TGCGCCAGCAGCTTGGGGACTAGCGGGGGGTACCAAGAGACCCAGTACTTC.